One T cell receptor beta chain is described in this entry. The record originates from a study of blood T cell repertoires in COVID-19. Study as a whole: Specimens from acute and convalescent COVID-19 originated in the United States, Italy and Spain. In each case, the material was cDNA or gDNA derived from T cells, B-cell-depleted T cells, or PBMCs.

The CDR3 has 17 residues. Germline lookup yields CDR1 MGHDK and CDR2 SYGVNS. V was pared by 5 bases and J by 1 base, with 6 bases of the junction left unmatched. TCRdb keeps only in-frame clones here, not all; method: immunoSEQ multiplex PCR. The table lists some 320,000 clones, more than 85% of them singletons, with around 3.9% in the top ten. Input material: PBMCs or T cells enriched from blood (not recorded which). The TCR was taken from a woman aged 25 to 39 who had been exposed to COVID-19. The genes are TRBV25-1 and TRBJ1-6; 9 bases line up with TRBD1. CDR3 coding DNA: TGTGCCAGCAGTAGACAGGGGGTAATTTCCTATAATTCACCCCTCCACTTT. Translating gives CASSRQGVISYNSPLHF.